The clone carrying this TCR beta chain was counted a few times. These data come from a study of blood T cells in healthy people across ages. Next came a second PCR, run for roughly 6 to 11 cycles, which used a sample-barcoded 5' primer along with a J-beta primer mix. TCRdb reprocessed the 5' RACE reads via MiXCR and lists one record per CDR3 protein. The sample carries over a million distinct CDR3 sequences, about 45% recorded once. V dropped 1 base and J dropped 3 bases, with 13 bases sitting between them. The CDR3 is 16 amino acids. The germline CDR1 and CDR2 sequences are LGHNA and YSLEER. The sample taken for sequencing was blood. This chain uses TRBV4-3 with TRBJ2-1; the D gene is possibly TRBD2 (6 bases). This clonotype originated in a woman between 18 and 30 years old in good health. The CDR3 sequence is CASSQVGSGFYNEQFF. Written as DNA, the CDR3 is TGCGCCAGCAGCCAAGTCGGTAGCGGTTTCTACAATGAGCAGTTCTTC.